This T cell receptor beta chain was documented in a study of low-dose radiotherapy and immunotherapy resistance in tumors. At the level of the study: Aspirin 300 mg, taken orally and daily, was given to patients for four cycles from cycle 1 day 1.

The time point: before trial treatment. Germline V CDR1 and CDR2: LNHDA, SQIVND (reference sequence). V was pared by 3 bases and J by 6 bases, with 6 bases of the junction left unmatched. This CDR3 has 15 amino acids. TRAV- and TRBV-specific primers, spanning alpha and beta chains, primed first-strand cDNA. Over 20 PCR cycles, TCRs were amplified from a constant-region primer and V-primer adapter. TCRdb reanalysed the reads using MiXCR and keeps one entry per CDR3 protein. The sample has roughly 76,000 distinct CDR3 sequences, approximately 20% seen once. This clonotype showed up just a few times. The rearrangement uses TRBV19 and TRBJ2-1, with 9 bases fitting TRBD1. The sequence was collected from a male donor with prostate cancer. Source: PBMCs, taken before treatment. Here the CDR3 DNA reads TGTGCCAGTAGTATCCGGGACAGGGACTCCAATGAGCAGTTCTTC. Its translation: CASSIRDRDSNEQFF.